This is a list of T cell receptor beta chains from one sample in a study of T cell responses to AZD1222 COVID-19 vaccine. Profiling relied on immunoSEQ multiplex PCR, and the TCRdb table lists in-frame clones only, not all of them. The data hold roughly 180,000 clones, with 90% to 95% observed a single time. Sequences were derived from peripheral blood, sampled on day 0 of AZD1222 vaccination. These receptors originate from an adult in good health. Both conserved end residues are part of each CDR3. The D gene is left open where the match is weak. Clone size appears in some rows only: once, few, many, or a class for an expanded clone.

clone size	V gene	D gene	J gene	CDR3 protein	CDR3 DNA
-	TRBV3-1/TRBV3-2	-	TRBJ1-5	CASSQSGDGQPQHF	TGTGCCAGCAGCCAGTCCGGGGACGGTCAGCCCCAGCATTTT
-	TRBV18	-	TRBJ2-1	CASSPGGGPVYNEQFF	TGTGCCAGCTCCCCAGGGGGGGGGCCGGTCTACAATGAGCAGTTCTTC
-	TRBV19	-	TRBJ2-1	CASSVDLSTGNEQFF	TGTGCCAGTAGTGTCGACCTGTCTACGGGGAATGAGCAGTTCTTC
-	TRBV6-5	-	TRBJ2-7	CAIETDSSYEQYF	TGTGCCATAGAAACGGACAGCTCCTACGAGCAGTACTTC
-	TRBV7-6	TRBD2	TRBJ2-1	CASSPGLAGADEQFF	TGTGCCAGCAGCCCAGGACTAGCGGGAGCGGATGAGCAGTTCTTC
-	TRBV20-1	-	TRBJ1-5	CSASLKWDQPQHF	TGCAGTGCTAGTTTAAAGTGGGATCAGCCCCAGCATTTT
-	TRBV3-1/TRBV3-2	TRBD2	TRBJ2-3	CASSPGLAGPDTQYF	TGTGCCAGCAGCCCGGGACTAGCGGGACCAGATACGCAGTATTTT
-	TRBV7-2	-	TRBJ1-5	CASSLHAGSNQPQHF	TGTGCCAGCAGCCTCCACGCAGGGTCAAATCAGCCCCAGCATTTT
-	TRBV18	-	TRBJ1-2	CASSQRQGGYTF	TGTGCCAGCTCACAACGACAAGGGGGCTACACCTTC
-	TRBV30	-	TRBJ2-5	CAWRPLGGSQYF	TGTGCCTGGAGACCCCTTGGGGGATCACAGTACTTC
-	TRBV6-1	-	TRBJ1-1	CASSELGGRLNTEAFF	TGTGCCAGCAGTGAATTAGGCGGGCGGTTGAACACTGAAGCTTTCTTT
-	TRBV21-1	-	TRBJ2-1	CASSNDYYNEQFF	TGTGCCAGCAGCAACGACTACTACAATGAGCAGTTCTTC
-	TRBV6-2/TRBV6-3	-	TRBJ1-4	CASSQGLRTNEKLFF	TGTGCCAGCAGCCAAGGGTTGCGGACTAATGAAAAACTGTTTTTT
once	TRBV5-1	-	TRBJ2-7	CASSLPAFEQYF	TGCGCCAGCAGCTTGCCGGCTTTCGAGCAGTACTTC
-	TRBV28	-	TRBJ2-1	CASSLAPGDEQFF	TGTGCCAGCAGTTTGGCCCCGGGGGATGAGCAGTTCTTC
-	TRBV5-8	TRBD2	TRBJ2-5	CASSPVGGIGETQYF	TGTGCCAGCAGCCCGGTGGGGGGGATAGGAGAGACCCAGTACTTC
-	TRBV9	TRBD1	TRBJ2-7	CASSPNRGNEQYF	TGTGCCAGCAGCCCCAACAGGGGGAACGAGCAGTACTTC
-	TRBV30	-	TRBJ1-2	CAWSPTGNYGYTF	TGTGCCTGGAGTCCAACAGGGAACTATGGCTACACCTTC
-	TRBV5-4	-	TRBJ1-1	CASSFGPGMNTEAFF	TGTGCCAGCAGCTTCGGCCCCGGCATGAACACTGAAGCTTTCTTT
few	TRBV3-1/TRBV3-2	TRBD1	TRBJ2-1	CASSQGQGFYEQFF	TGTGCCAGCAGCCAGGGACAGGGCTTTTATGAGCAGTTCTTC
once	TRBV3-1/TRBV3-2	-	TRBJ1-2	CASSQIGVYGYTF	TGTGCCAGCAGCCAAATAGGCGTCTATGGCTACACCTTC
once	TRBV28	TRBD2	TRBJ2-7	CASSPSGRGVGSYEQYF	TGTGCCAGCAGCCCTAGCGGGAGGGGGGTTGGGTCTTACGAGCAGTACTTC
-	TRBV7-8	TRBD1	TRBJ2-7	CASSSRTGTSYEQYF	TGTGCCAGCAGCTCAAGGACAGGGACCTCTTACGAGCAGTACTTC
-	TRBV20-1	-	TRBJ2-7	CSGRVLYEQYF	TGCAGTGGCAGGGTTCTCTACGAGCAGTACTTC
-	TRBV28	-	TRBJ1-1	CASGEGGDEAFF	TGTGCCAGCGGCGAGGGAGGGGACGAAGCTTTCTTT
-	TRBV11-2	-	TRBJ2-5	CASSLGVAGSQETQYF	TGTGCCAGCAGCTTAGGGGTGGCAGGGAGCCAAGAGACCCAGTACTTC
-	TRBV5-6	-	TRBJ2-3	CASSGGPDTQYF	TGTGCCAGCAGCGGGGGGCCAGATACGCAGTATTTT
-	TRBV16	-	TRBJ2-1	CASSRRQANEQFF	TGTGCCAGCAGCCGTCGACAGGCCAATGAGCAGTTCTTC
-	TRBV9	-	TRBJ1-1	CASSATGTGRGTTEAFF	TGTGCCAGCAGCGCTACTGGGACGGGGAGAGGGACCACTGAAGCTTTCTTT
-	TRBV5-1	TRBD1	TRBJ2-7	CASSQDRESYEQYF	TGCGCCAGCAGCCAAGACAGGGAGAGCTACGAGCAGTACTTC
-	TRBV2	-	TRBJ2-7	CASRGYSVTYEQYF	TGTGCCAGCAGAGGTTACAGCGTCACCTACGAGCAGTACTTC
-	TRBV5-1	-	TRBJ1-6	CASSLTGLSPLHF	TGCGCCAGCAGCCTTACAGGGTTGTCACCCCTCCACTTT
medium-sized	TRBV30	-	TRBJ1-6	CAWRGQSNNSPLHF	TGTGCCTGGAGAGGTCAGAGCAATAATTCACCCCTCCACTTT
once	TRBV6-5	-	TRBJ2-5	CASSTGTQETQYF	TGTGCCAGCAGTACCGGGACTCAAGAGACCCAGTACTTC
-	TRBV6-5	-	TRBJ1-2	CASSYIQGRGYTF	TGTGCCAGCAGTTACATACAGGGAAGGGGCTACACCTTC
-	TRBV7-3	TRBD2	TRBJ2-3	CASSLPGTSTTDTQYF	TGTGCCAGCAGCTTACCTGGGACTAGTACAACAGATACGCAGTATTTT